This T cell receptor beta chain was observed in a study of beta chain features in type 1 diabetes. The ends were cut back, 1 base at V and 0 bases at J, with 8 bases in the middle. The CDR3 totals 15 residues. Germline CDR1 is LGHNA and CDR2 is YSLEER. Overall study results and limits: Cells with high TCR expression could be over-represented when cDNA is sequenced. A possible short-template PCR bias applies equally to patients and controls. People with Type 1 diabetes carried modestly yet significantly shorter TCRB CDR3s in all four CD4+ subsets.

Concerning this clone: Antigen unknown. This specimen includes other DNA sequences encoding the same CDR3.

Sequenced material consisted of expressed TCRB transcripts (all of the isolated RNA was reverse transcribed). Libraries were prepared by immunoSEQ multiplex PCR; TCRdb keeps only in-frame clonotypes and omits some of them. The sample holds 400,000 or so clones, 9.6% seen once. Post-sort purity exceeded 95% for all sorted populations. Sequenced material: central memory CD4+ T cells from blood. This clonotype was sampled from a man in his thirties or forties with type 1 diabetes. The rearrangement uses TRBV4-3 and TRBJ2-3; possibly TRBD1 for D (5 bases). CDR3 in DNA: TGCGCCAGCAGCCAAGGGACACTCAGCACAGATACGCAGTATTTT. This translates into CASSQGTLSTDTQYF.